This TCR beta chain was recovered during a study of T cells in localized non-small cell lung cancer. Germline trimming cut 2 bases from V and 1 base from J; bases unmatched to any gene: 5. CDR3 length: 17 amino acids. Germline V CDR1 and CDR2: LNHDA, SQIVND (reference sequence). TCRdb's copy holds only in-frame clones and misses some; the assay was immunoSEQ multiplex PCR. In the table there are some 140,000 clones, around 89% of which are singletons. This specimen consisted of peripheral blood, obtained before any cancer treatment. The chain couples TRBV19 to TRBJ2-5; 12 nucleotides match TRBD2. The source of this sequence is a female donor at least 60 years old with stage I lung adenocarcinoma. CDR3 sequence reads: CASSIYGGLAGQETQYF. CDR3 coding DNA: TGTGCCAGTAGTATATACGGGGGACTAGCGGGCCAAGAGACCCAGTACTTC. The variable domain in full, completed from reference TRBV19 and TRBJ2-5, reads DGGITQSPKYLFRKEGQNVTLSCEQNLNHDAMYWYRQDPGQGLRLIYYSQIVNDFQKGDIAEGYSVSREKKESFPLTVTSAQKNPTAFYLCASSIYGGLAGQETQYFGPGTRLLVL.